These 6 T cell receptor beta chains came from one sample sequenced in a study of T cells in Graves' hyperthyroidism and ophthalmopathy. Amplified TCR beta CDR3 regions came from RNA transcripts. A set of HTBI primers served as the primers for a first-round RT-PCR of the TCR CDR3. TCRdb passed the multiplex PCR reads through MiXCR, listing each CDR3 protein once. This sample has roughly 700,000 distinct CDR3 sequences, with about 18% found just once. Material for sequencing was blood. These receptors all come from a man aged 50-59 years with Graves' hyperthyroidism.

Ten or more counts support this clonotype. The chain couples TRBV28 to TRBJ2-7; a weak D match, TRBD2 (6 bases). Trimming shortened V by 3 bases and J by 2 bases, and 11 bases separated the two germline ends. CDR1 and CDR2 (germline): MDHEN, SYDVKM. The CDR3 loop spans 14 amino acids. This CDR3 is CASSFPGETYEQYF. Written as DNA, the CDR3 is TGTGCCAGCAGTTTCCCGGGGGAAACCTACGAGCAGTACTTC.

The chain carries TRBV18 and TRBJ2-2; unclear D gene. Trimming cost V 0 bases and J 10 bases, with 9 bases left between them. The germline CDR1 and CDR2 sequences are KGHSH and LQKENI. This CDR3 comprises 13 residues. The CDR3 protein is CASSPPVVPELFF. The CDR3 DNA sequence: TGTGCCAGCTCACCACCGGTAGTTCCGGAGCTGTTTTTT.

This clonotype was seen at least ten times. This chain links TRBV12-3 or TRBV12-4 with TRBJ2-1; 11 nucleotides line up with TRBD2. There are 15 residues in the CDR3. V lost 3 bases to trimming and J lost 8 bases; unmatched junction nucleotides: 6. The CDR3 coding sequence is TGTGCCAGCAGTTTTAGCGGGAGGGTTATGGATGAGCAGTTCTTC. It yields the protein CASSFSGRVMDEQFF.

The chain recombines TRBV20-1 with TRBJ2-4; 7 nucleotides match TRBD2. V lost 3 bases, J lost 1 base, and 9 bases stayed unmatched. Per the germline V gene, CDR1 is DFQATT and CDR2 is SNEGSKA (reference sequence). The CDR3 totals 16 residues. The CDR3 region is CSARPGLGGAKNIQYF. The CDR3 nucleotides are TGCAGTGCTAGGCCCGGACTAGGCGGGGCCAAAAACATTCAGTACTTC.

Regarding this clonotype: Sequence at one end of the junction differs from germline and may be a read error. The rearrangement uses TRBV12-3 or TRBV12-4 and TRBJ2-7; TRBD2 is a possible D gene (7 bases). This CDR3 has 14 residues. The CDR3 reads CASTKGGMNYGQYF. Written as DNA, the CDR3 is TGTGCCAGCACCAAGGGGGGGATGAACTACGGGCAGTACTTC.

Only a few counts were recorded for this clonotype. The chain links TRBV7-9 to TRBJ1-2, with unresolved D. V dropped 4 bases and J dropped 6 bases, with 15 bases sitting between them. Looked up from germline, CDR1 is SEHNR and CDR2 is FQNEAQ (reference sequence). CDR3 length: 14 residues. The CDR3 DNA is TGTGCCAGCAGCTCTTCGGGGTCGGTAAATGGCTACACCTTC. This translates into CASSSSGSVNGYTF.